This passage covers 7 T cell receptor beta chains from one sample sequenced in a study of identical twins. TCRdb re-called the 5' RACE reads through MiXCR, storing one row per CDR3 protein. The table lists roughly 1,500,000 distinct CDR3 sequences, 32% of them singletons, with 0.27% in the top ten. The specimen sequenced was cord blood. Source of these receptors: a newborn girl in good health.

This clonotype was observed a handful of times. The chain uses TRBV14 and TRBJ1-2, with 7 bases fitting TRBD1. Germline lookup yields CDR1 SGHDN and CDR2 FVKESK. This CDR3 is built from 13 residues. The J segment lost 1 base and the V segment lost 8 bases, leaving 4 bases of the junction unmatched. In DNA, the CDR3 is TGTGCCAGCGGACAGGTCAATAACTATGGCTACACCTTC. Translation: CASGQVNNYGYTF.

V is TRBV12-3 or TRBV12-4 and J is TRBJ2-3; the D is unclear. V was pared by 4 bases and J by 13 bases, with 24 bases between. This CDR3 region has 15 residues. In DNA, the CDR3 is TGTGCCAGCAGTTCAGCCCGGGTCAGCACAGATATGGAGTATTTT. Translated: CASSSARVSTDMEYF.

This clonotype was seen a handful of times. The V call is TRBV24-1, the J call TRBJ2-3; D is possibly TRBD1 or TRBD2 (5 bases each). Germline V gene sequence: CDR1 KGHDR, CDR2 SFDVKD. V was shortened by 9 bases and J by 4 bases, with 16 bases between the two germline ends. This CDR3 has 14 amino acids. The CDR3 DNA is TGTGCCACCGCCCCCGGGACGGCGGCAGATACGCAGTATTTT. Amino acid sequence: CATAPGTAADTQYF.

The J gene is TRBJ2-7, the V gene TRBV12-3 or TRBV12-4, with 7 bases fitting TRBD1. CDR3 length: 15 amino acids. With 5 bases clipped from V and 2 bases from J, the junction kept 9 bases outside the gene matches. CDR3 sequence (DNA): TGTGCCAGCAGTCCATCCGACAGGGCCCCCTACGAGCAGTACTTC. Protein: CASSPSDRAPYEQYF.

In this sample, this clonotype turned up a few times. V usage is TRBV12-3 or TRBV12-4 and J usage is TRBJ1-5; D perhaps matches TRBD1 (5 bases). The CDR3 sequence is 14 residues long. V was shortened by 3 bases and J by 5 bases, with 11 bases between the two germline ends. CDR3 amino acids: CASSFGGRDQPQHF. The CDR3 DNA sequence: TGTGCCAGCAGTTTCGGGGGGAGAGATCAGCCCCAGCATTTT.

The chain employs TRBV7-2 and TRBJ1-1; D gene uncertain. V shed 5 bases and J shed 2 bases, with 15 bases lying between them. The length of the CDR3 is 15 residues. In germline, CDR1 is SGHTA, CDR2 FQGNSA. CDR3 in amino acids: CASSGVFGVNTEAFF. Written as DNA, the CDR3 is TGTGCCAGCAGCGGAGTATTTGGAGTTAACACTGAAGCTTTCTTT.

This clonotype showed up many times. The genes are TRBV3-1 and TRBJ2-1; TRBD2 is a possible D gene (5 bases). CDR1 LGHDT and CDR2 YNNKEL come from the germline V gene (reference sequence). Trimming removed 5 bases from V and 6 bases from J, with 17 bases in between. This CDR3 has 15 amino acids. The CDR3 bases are TGTGCCAGCAGCTTCGGGTCCATTGGGAGCAATGAGCAGTTCTTC. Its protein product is CASSFGSIGSNEQFF.